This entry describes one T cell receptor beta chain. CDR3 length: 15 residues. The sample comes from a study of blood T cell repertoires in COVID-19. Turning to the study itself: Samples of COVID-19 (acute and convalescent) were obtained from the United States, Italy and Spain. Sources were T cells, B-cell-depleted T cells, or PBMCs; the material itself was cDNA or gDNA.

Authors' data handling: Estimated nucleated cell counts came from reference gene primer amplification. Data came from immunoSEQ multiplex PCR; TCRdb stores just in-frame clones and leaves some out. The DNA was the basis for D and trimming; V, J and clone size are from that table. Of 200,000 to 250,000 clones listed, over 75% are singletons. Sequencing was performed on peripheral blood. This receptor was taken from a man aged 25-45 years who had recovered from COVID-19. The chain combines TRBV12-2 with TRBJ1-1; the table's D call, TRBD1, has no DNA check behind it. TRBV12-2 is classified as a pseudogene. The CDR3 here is CASRRRHEGDTEAFF. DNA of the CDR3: TGTGCAAGTCGCAGACGACACGAAGGGGACACTGAAGCTTTCTTT.